This T cell receptor beta chain was captured in a study of radiation and T cells in renal cell carcinoma. Study results and limitations: From baseline, blood top tumor clonotypes peaked at 2 weeks post-radiation. Without pretreatment biopsies, baseline tumor clonotype presence was undetermined.

The protocol was immunoSEQ multiplex PCR, while the TCRdb copy is restricted to in-frame clones and leaves out a portion. Among 70,000 to 90,000 clones, about 86% were seen once, and the ten largest hold about 23%. The germline gives CDR1 SGHDT, CDR2 YYEEEE. The CDR3 is made up of 13 amino acids. V was trimmed by 4 bases and J by 1 base, leaving 7 bases between them. Time point noted: blood 2 weeks post-SBRT. Treatment: 15 Gy SBRT to primary tumor, nephrectomy 4 weeks later. Serial blood draws occurred at baseline and 2 and 4 weeks post-SBRT. As for this clone: Its antigen is undetermined.

Sequenced here: blood, sampled from a patient whose treatment included radiotherapy and nephrectomy. This TCR was sampled from a woman in her 50s with renal cell carcinoma. The chain has TRBV5-6 and TRBJ2-3; the D is unclear. The CDR3 DNA is TGTGCCAGCAGCGCGCCGGGCACAGATACGCAGTATTTT. Its translation: CASSAPGTDTQYF.